This TCR beta chain was profiled in a study of T-cell reconstitution after alpha-beta-depleted transplantation in children. The CDR3 loop spans 17 amino acids. The J segment lost 2 bases and the V segment lost 0 bases, leaving 9 bases of the junction unmatched. CDR1 SGHRS and CDR2 YFSETQ come from the germline V gene. The TCRbeta library was prepared with unique molecular identifiers. Each CDR3 protein gets one entry after TCRdb re-called the PCR reads with MiXCR. The sample consists of around 87,000 distinct CDR3 sequences, more than 7% of them appearing once. The origin of this receptor is a human donor who donated a stem cell graft to a child with congenital amegakaryocytic thrombocytopenia. The chain recombines TRBV5-1 with TRBJ1-2; 8 bases align to TRBD1. Sequenced here: PBMCs from the stem cell graft donor, sampled from the stem cell graft. In DNA form, the CDR3 reads TGCGCCAGCAGCTTGGATGGCAGGGGGCGGGGGAACTATGGCTACACCTTC. This gives the protein CASSLDGRGRGNYGYTF.